This TCR beta chain derives from a study of blood T cell repertoires in COVID-19. Study as a whole: Sites across the United States, Italy and Spain contributed samples from acute and convalescent COVID-19. From T cells, B-cell-depleted T cells, or PBMCs came the material, which was cDNA or gDNA.

This clone was counted between two and nine times. CDR1 and CDR2 from the germline V gene are SGHTA and FQGTGA. The CDR3 is 15 amino acids. J lost 4 bases, V lost 4 bases, and 5 bases had no gene match. As originally analysed: Estimates of nucleated cell counts were drawn from the amplification of reference gene primers. Libraries were prepared by immunoSEQ multiplex PCR; TCRdb keeps only in-frame clonotypes and omits some of them. That table furnishes V, J and clone size, whereas the DNA furnished D and trimming. Of roughly 200,000 clones listed, approximately 86% are singletons. The chain carries TRBV7-3 and TRBJ2-1; 9 nucleotides match TRBD2. Sequencing was done on a sample of peripheral blood. The sequence was obtained from a man in his late teens or twenties with active or convalescent COVID-19. The CDR3 DNA follows: TGTGCCAGCAGCTCCCTTAGCGGGAGATACAATGAGCAGTTCTTC. Its protein product is CASSSLSGRYNEQFF.